A selection of T cell receptor beta chains follows, all from one sample in a study of blood T cell repertoires in COVID-19. Method: immunoSEQ multiplex PCR; TCRdb's copy keeps in-frame clones and lacks some. The data contain approximately 46,000 clones, about 89% of them singletons. The sample taken for sequencing was peripheral blood. Every receptor here comes from a man aged 65 to 79 with active COVID-19. Both conserved end residues are part of each CDR3.

V gene,CDR3 protein
TRBV7-6,CASSLGQGTEPQHF
TRBV5-1,CASSLVMAGNLNNEQFF
TRBV30,CAWSALPILSEQFF
TRBV18,CASSRDRDRGNTGELFF
TRBV5-1,CASSLAVRQTDEKLFF
TRBV7-9,CASSLNLETQYF
TRBV5-1,CASSLAGGQGAFF
TRBV25-1,CASSDRGYQPQHF
TRBV2,CASSAGQGYEKLFF
TRBV6-2/TRBV6-3,CASSDDKDYGYTF
TRBV4-2,CASSLTGTLNTEAFF
TRBV18,CASSPPVRNEQFF
TRBV2,CASRGDTSYGYTF
TRBV21-1,CASSKYRTSSAYEQYF
TRBV11-3,CASSPRQGYEQYF
TRBV5-6,CASRLTGGRTEAFF
TRBV19,CASSTDRGGELFF
TRBV5-1,CASSLGLRGRLSYEQYF